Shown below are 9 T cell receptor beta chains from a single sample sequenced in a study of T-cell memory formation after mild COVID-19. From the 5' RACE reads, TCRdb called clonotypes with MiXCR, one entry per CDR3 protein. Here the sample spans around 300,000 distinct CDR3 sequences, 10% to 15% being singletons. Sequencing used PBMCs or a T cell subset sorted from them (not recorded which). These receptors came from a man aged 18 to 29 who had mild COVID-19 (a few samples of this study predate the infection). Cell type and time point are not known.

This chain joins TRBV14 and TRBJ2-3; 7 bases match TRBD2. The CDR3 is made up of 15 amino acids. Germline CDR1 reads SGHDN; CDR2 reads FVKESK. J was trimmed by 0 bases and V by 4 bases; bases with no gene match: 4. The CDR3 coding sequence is TGTGCCAGCAGCCCAGCGGGGCGGAGCACAGATACGCAGTATTTT. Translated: CASSPAGRSTDTQYF. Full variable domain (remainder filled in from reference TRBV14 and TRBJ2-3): EAGVTQFPSHSVIEKGQTVTLRCDPISGHDNLYWYRRVMGKEIKFLLHFVKESKQDESGMPNNRFLAERTGGTYSTLKVQPAELEDSGVYFCASSPAGRSTDTQYFGPGTRLTVL.

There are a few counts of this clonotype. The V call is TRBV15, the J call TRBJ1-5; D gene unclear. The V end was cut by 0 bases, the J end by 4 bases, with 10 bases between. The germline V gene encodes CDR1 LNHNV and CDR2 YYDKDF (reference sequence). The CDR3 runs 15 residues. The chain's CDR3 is CATSRDPVSNQPQHF. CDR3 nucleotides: TGTGCCACCAGCAGAGATCCAGTATCTAATCAGCCCCAGCATTTT.

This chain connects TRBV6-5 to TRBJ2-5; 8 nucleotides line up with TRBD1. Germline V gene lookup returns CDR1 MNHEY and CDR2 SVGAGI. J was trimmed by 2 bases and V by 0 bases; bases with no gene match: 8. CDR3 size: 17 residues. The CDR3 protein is CASSYSGDRRLQETQYF. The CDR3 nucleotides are TGTGCCAGCAGTTACTCGGGGGACAGGCGCCTTCAAGAGACCCAGTACTTC.

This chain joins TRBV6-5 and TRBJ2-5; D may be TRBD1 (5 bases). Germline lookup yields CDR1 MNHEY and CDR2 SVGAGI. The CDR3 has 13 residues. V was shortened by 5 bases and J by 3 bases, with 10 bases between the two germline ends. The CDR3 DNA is TGTGCCAGCAGTCAGGACAATGAAGAGACCCAGTACTTC. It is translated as CASSQDNEETQYF.

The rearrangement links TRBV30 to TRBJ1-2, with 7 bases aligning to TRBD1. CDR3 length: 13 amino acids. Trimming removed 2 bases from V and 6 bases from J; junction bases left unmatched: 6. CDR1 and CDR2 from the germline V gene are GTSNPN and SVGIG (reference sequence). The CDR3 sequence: CAWSQGGVDGYTF. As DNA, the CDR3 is TGTGCCTGGAGTCAAGGGGGCGTCGATGGCTACACCTTC.

CDR3 sequence: CASSQDHDEQFF. The CDR3 DNA follows: TGTGCCAGCAGCCAAGATCATGATGAGCAGTTCTTC. V is TRBV3-1 and J is TRBJ2-1; D not resolved. CDR1 is LGHDT, CDR2 YNNKEL, per germline (reference sequence). The CDR3 spans 12 residues. V dropped 0 bases and J dropped 8 bases, with 5 bases sitting between them.

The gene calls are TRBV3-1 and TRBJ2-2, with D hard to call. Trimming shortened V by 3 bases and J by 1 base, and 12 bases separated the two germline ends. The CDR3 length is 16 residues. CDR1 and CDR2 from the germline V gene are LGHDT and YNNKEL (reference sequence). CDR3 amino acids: CASSQVPALNTGELFF. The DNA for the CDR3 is TGTGCCAGCAGCCAGGTCCCTGCGCTGAACACCGGGGAGCTGTTTTTT.

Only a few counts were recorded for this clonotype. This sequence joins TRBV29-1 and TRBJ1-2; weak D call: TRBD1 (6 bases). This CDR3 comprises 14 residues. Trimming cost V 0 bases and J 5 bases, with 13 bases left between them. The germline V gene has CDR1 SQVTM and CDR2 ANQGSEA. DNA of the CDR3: TGCAGCGTTGAAGATTGGGGGGGCGGATATGGCTACACCTTC. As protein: CSVEDWGGGYGYTF.

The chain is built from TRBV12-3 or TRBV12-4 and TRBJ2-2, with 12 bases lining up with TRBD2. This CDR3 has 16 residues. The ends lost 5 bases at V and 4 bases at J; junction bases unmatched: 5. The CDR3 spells CASSTLAGGRTGELFF. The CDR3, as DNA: TGTGCCAGCAGTACTCTAGCGGGGGGGCGCACCGGGGAGCTGTTTTTT.